The clone carrying this T cell receptor beta chain was detected many times. What it binds is unknown. Researchers took RNA transcripts and amplified the TCR beta CDR3 regions from them. HTBI primers drove first-round RT-PCR of the TCR CDR3. Each CDR3 protein gets one entry after TCRdb re-called the multiplex PCR reads with MiXCR. In the table there are 500,000 to 800,000 distinct CDR3 sequences, roughly 14% of which are singletons. This sample is drawn from a study of T cells in Graves' hyperthyroidism and ophthalmopathy. Overall study findings and caveats: In the analysis, a 13 V-J model separated ophthalmopathy from stable hyperthyroidism. Among clonotypes expanded in thyroid above 0.001, most were also found in blood.

V gave up 0 bases and J gave up 6 bases, with 13 bases separating them. The CDR3 length is 15 residues. The germline V gene encodes CDR1 SGHTA and CDR2 FQGNSA. This TCR was sampled from a woman aged 50 to 60 with Graves' ophthalmopathy. The sample was blood. V gene TRBV7-2 combines with J gene TRBJ2-3, with a weak D call TRBD2 (6 bases). CDR3 bases: TGTGCCAGCAGCTTAGCTTGGGGGGATGGTGATACGCAGTATTTT. Protein product: CASSLAWGDGDTQYF.